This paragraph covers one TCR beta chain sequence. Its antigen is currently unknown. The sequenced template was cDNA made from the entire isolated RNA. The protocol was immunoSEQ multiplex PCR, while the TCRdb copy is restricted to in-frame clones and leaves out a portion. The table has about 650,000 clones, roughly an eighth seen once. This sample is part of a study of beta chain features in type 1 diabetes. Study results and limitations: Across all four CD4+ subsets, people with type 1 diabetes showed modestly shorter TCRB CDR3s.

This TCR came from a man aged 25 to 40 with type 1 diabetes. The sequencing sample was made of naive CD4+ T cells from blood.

The CDR3 reads CASSLKGSYEQYF. CDR3 bases: TGTGCCAGCAGCTTAAAGGGCTCCTACGAGCAGTACTTC. V is TRBV7-9 and J is TRBJ2-7; D call uncertain. Per germline, CDR1 SEHNR and CDR2 FQNEAQ (reference sequence). The length of the CDR3 is 13 residues. V lost 2 bases to trimming and J lost 0 bases, with 5 bases between them.